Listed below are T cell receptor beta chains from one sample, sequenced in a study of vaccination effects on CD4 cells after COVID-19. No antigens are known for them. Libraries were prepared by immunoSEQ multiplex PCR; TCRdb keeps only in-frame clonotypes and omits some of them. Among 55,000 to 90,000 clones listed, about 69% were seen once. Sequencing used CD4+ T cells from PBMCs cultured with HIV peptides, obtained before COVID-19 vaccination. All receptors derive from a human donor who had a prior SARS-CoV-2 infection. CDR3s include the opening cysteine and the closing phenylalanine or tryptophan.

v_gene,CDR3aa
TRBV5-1,CASSPGQTSGITEAFF
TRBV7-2,CASSLVVTVANEQFF
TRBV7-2,CASSLSGTGFYEQYF
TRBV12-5,CASGLGGGGELFF
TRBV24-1,CATSREDRKQFF
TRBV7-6,CASSLMRLAGEETQYF
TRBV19,CASSSTYGSEAFF
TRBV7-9,CASNQIGAGEGTQYF
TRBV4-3,CASSQDRNTGSGYTF
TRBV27,CATSSNQGGDQPQHF
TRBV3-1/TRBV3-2,CASSQGTGGNTIYF
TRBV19,CASSQGGLNTEAFF
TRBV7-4,CASSYNRDRGYGRSEKLFF
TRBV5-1,CASSPWSGDMETQYF
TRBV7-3,CASSRGPNQPQHF
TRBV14,CASSQVTGRAAQYF
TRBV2,CASREQNNEQFF
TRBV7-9,CASSLNQGTGELFF
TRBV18,CASSPSVISRQAPGNTIYF
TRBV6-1,CASSEAGRVVQYF
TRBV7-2,CASSLAGATSYEQYF
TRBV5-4,CASSSLYNEQFF
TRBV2,CASRDRGHYGYTF
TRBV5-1,CASSPTWGYTEAFF
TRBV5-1,CASSPVEVAGHQETQYF
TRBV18,CASSPRTADSYNEQFF
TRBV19,CASSPEGQGATKNIQYF